This TCR beta chain comes out of a study of T cell repertoires in cytomegalovirus infection. Across the study: Public TCR beta signatures were indicative of both CMV infection and a matching HLA type.

Notes on this clonotype: What it binds is not known.

TCRdb re-analysed the reads in MiXCR, keeping a single row per CDR3 protein. The sample contains 62,000 or so distinct CDR3 sequences, around 20% of which appear only once. The input for sequencing was CD8+ T cells from cultured PBMCs, taken from culture after CMV antigen stimulation. The sequence was collected from a human donor in good health (CMV status not recorded). Some clones in this sample may be carry-over from other donors' samples.

The CDR3 sequence is CASSYSKTQGWTEAFF. CDR3 DNA: TGTGCCAGCAGTTACTCGAAGACGCAGGGCTGGACTGAAGCTTTCTTT. V and J are TRBV6-5 and TRBJ1-1, with a tentative D call TRBD1 (5 bases). Germline CDR1 reads MNHEY; CDR2 reads SVGAGI. This CDR3 has 16 residues. V lost 0 bases, J lost 5 bases, and 16 bases lay in between.